This TCR beta chain stems from a study of Ad26.COV2.S vaccination and SARS-CoV-2 variants. The overall study: The trial was COV1001 and the donor's arm was Ad26.COV2.S.

Assay used: immunoSEQ multiplex PCR; TCRdb lists only in-frame clones, some missing. This table holds hundreds of thousands of clones, roughly 90% found once. The V gene lost 0 bases and the J gene lost 9 bases, with 15 bases spanning the gap. Germline CDR1 SGHRS, CDR2 YFSETQ. The CDR3 extends over 15 amino acids. Indicated treatment: some 20 received Ad26.COV2.S at low or high dose, single or two shots; roughly five received placebo; per-sample allocation not given. The study sampled participants on day 63 after the first vaccine or placebo injection. The vaccine antigen was prefusion-stabilized Wuhan SARS-CoV-2 spike.

The sequencing here drew on peripheral blood, taken in a trial of Ad26.COV2.S vaccine versus placebo. The chain recombines TRBV5-1 with TRBJ2-2; either TRBD1 or TRBD2 may fit D (5 bases each). The TCR was taken from a person between 18 and 59 years old who received the Ad26.COV2.S COVID-19 vaccine or a placebo. The CDR3 region is CASSLALGTVRELFF. In nucleotides, the CDR3 is TGCGCCAGCAGCTTGGCCCTAGGGACCGTACGGGAGCTGTTTTTT.